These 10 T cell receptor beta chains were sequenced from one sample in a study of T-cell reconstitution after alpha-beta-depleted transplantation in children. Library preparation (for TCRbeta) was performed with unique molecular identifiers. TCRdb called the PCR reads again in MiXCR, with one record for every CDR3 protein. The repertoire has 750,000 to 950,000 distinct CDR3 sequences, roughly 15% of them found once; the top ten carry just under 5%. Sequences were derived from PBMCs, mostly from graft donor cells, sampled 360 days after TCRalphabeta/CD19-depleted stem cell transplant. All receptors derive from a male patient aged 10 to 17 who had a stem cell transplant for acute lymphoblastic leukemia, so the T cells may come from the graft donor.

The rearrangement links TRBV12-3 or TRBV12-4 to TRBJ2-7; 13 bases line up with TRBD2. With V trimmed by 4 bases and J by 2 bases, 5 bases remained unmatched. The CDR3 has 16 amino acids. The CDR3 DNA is TGTGCCAGCAGTTCAGGGACTAGCGGGGTAGCCTACGAGCAGTACTTC. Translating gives CASSSGTSGVAYEQYF.

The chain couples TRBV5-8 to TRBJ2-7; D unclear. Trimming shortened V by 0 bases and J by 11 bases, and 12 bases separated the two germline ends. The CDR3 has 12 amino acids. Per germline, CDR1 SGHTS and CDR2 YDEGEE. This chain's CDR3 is CASSLAGPLEYF. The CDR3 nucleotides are TGTGCCAGCAGCTTGGCGGGCCCTCTGGAGTACTTC.

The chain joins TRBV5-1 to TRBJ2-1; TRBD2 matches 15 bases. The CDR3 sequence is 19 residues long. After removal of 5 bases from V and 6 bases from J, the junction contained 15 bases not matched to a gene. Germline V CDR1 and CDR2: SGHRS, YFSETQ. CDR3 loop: CASRIGGLAGGPGRNEQFF. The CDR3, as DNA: TGCGCCAGCAGGATAGGAGGACTAGCGGGAGGGCCAGGTCGCAATGAGCAGTTCTTC.

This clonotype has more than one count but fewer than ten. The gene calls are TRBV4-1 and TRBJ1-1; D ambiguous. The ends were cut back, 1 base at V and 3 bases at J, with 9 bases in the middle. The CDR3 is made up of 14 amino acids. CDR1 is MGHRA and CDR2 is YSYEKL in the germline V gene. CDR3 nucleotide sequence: TGCGCCAGCAGCCAAGTATCAAGTTACACTGAAGCTTTCTTT. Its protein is CASSQVSSYTEAFF.

CDR3 region: CASSDSGAETQYF. The DNA for the CDR3 is TGCGCCAGCAGTGATTCGGGAGCGGAGACCCAGTACTTC. The rearrangement links TRBV10-1 to TRBJ2-5; D possibly corresponds to TRBD2 (6 bases). Trimming took 3 bases from V and 5 from J, leaving 10 bases between them. Germline V gene data show CDR1 as WNHNN and CDR2 as SYGVQD (reference sequence). CDR3 length: 13 amino acids.

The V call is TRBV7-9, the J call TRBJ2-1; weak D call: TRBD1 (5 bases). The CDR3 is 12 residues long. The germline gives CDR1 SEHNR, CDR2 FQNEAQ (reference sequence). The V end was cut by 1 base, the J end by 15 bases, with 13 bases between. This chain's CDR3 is CASSLDLGVPFF. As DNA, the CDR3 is TGTGCCAGCAGCTTAGACCTAGGGGTCCCGTTCTTC.

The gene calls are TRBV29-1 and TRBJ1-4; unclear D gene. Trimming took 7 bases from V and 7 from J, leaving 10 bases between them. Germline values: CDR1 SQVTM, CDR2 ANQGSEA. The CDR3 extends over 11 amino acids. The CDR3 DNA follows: TGCAGCGCAAAAGGACTTGAAAAACTGTTTTTT. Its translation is CSAKGLEKLFF.

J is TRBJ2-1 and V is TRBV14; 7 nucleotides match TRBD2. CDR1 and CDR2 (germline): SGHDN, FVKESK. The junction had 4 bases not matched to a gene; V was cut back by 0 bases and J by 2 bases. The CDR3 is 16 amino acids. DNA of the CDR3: TGTGCCAGCAGCCAAGATCTAGCGGACCCCTACAATGAGCAGTTCTTC. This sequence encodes CASSQDLADPYNEQFF.

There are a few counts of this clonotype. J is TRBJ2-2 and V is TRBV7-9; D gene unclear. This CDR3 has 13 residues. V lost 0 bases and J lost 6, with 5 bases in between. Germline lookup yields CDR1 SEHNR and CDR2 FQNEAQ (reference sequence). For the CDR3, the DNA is TGTGCCAGCAGCTTAGCAATGGCCGGGGAGCTGTTTTTT. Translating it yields CASSLAMAGELFF.

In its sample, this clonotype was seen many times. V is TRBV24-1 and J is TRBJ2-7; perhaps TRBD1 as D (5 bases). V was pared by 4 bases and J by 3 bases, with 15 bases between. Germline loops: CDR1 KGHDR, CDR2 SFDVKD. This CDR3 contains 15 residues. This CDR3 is CATSDSRQLVYEQYF. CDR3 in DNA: TGTGCCACCAGTGACTCCCGACAGCTAGTCTACGAGCAGTACTTC.